These 3 T cell receptor beta chains came from one sample sequenced in a study of neurological immune-mediated disorders. TCRdb reanalysed the 5' RACE reads using MiXCR and keeps one entry per CDR3 protein. The sample lists around 66,000 distinct CDR3 sequences, approximately 4.6% occurring once. The material sequenced was PBMCs. The receptors originated from a woman aged 70-85 years with multiple sclerosis.

This clonotype appeared many times. This may be a read error: a much more frequent sequence differs by one nucleotide. The gene calls are TRBV20-1 and TRBJ2-1; D might be TRBD2 (6 bases). Trimming pared 2 bases from V and 5 bases from J, leaving 7 bases between. The CDR3 runs 12 residues. CDR1 and CDR2 (germline): DFQATT, SNEGSKA (reference sequence). This chain's CDR3 is CSARIADNEQFF. The DNA of the CDR3 is TGCAGTGCTAGAATAGCGGACAATGAGCAGTTCTTC.

This clonotype has a count of ten or more. The chain is built from TRBV14 and TRBJ2-1, with D perhaps TRBD2 (7 bases). Trimming took 4 bases from V and 5 from J, leaving 18 bases between them. Germline-derived CDR1 and CDR2 are SGHDN and FVKESK. This CDR3 has 16 amino acids. The CDR3 protein is CASSLLGGGHNNEQFF. As DNA, the CDR3 is TGTGCCAGCAGCCTACTAGGGGGAGGGCACAACAATGAGCAGTTCTTC. Based on the CDR3 plus reference TRBV14 and TRBJ2-1, the full variable domain is EAGVTQFPSHSVIEKGQTVTLRCDPISGHDNLYWYRRVMGKEIKFLLHFVKESKQDESGMPNNRFLAERTGGTYSTLKVQPAELEDSGVYFCASSLLGGGHNNEQFFGPGTRLTVL.

This clonotype was observed at least ten times. The chain employs TRBV20-1 and TRBJ2-1; TRBD2 agrees at 11 bases. The trim removed 5 bases at V and 0 bases at J, leaving 9 bases unmatched. The CDR3 is 17 amino acids. Per the germline V gene, CDR1 is DFQATT and CDR2 is SNEGSKA (reference sequence). Written as DNA, the CDR3 is TGCAGTGCTGTCGGTTCTAGCGGGGGGAGCTCCTACAATGAGCAGTTCTTC. Translated: CSAVGSSGGSSYNEQFF.